The T cell receptor beta chain described here comes from a study of T cell repertoires in cytomegalovirus infection. TCRdb ran MiXCR on the reads and lists one entry per CDR3 protein. The sample holds a few hundred thousand distinct CDR3 sequences, 40% to 50% seen once. In the case of this clonotype: Antigen unknown.

This TCR came from a human donor in good health (CMV status not recorded). Some clones in this sample may be carry-over from other donors' samples. Here the sequenced sample was cultured PBMCs, taken from culture after CMV antigen stimulation.

For the CDR3, the DNA is TGTGCCAGCAGCTGGGACGTGAGAGGGACCGGGGCTTTCTTT. Translation: CASSWDVRGTGAFF. This chain joins TRBV5-4 and TRBJ1-1; perhaps TRBD1 as D (5 bases). Trimming cost V 3 bases and J 11 bases, with 20 bases left between them. Germline values: CDR1 SGHNT, CDR2 YYREEE (reference sequence). CDR3 size: 14 residues.